Listed below are T cell receptor beta chains from one sample, sequenced in a study of neurological immune-mediated disorders. From the 5' RACE reads, TCRdb called clonotypes with MiXCR, one entry per CDR3 protein. Here the sample spans approximately 50,000 distinct CDR3 sequences, over 5.5% being singletons. The sequenced sample consisted of CD4+ T cells from blood. The origin of the receptors is a woman younger than 35 with multiple sclerosis. Both conserved end residues are part of each CDR3. D genes are given only for firm matches. Size is stated as once, few, many, or a class for an expanded clone.

size	D	V	J	CDR3	DNA
many	-	TRBV12-3/TRBV12-4	TRBJ1-1	CASSVGRGEAFF	TGTGCCAGCAGTGTCGGGAGGGGAGAAGCTTTCTTT
many	-	TRBV5-1	TRBJ2-3	CASSLGRSTDTQYF	TGCGCCAGCAGCTTGGGACGGAGCACAGATACGCAGTATTTT
many	TRBD1	TRBV7-2	TRBJ2-1	CASSPRTGRVYNEQFF	TGTGCCAGCAGCCCCCGGACAGGCCGGGTCTACAATGAGCAGTTCTTC
many	TRBD2	TRBV10-3	TRBJ2-2	CAISDVGTSGRNTGELFF	TGTGCCATCAGTGATGTCGGGACTAGCGGGAGGAACACCGGGGAGCTGTTTTTT
many	-	TRBV6-2/TRBV6-3	TRBJ1-1	CASSYDRMTEAFF	TGTGCCAGCAGTTACGATCGCATGACTGAAGCTTTCTTT
many	-	TRBV27	TRBJ1-6	CASRQTPYSSYNSPLHF	TGTGCCAGCAGACAGACCCCTTATAGCTCCTATAATTCACCCCTCCACTTT
many	-	TRBV7-2	TRBJ1-5	CASSLFLGGNQPQHF	TGTGCCAGCAGCTTATTTTTAGGGGGCAATCAGCCCCAGCATTTT
many	-	TRBV20-1	TRBJ2-1	CSVPTTRFNEQFF	TGCAGTGTCCCGACGACTAGATTCAATGAGCAGTTCTTC
many	TRBD1	TRBV12-3/TRBV12-4	TRBJ1-5	CASTRGPSNQPQHF	TGTGCCAGCACCAGGGGGCCGAGCAATCAGCCCCAGCATTTT
many	-	TRBV5-1	TRBJ1-1	CASGSAVNTEAFF	TGCGCCAGCGGCTCCGCGGTGAACACTGAAGCTTTCTTT
few	-	TRBV29-1	TRBJ1-1	CSVVWGNTEAFF	TGCAGCGTTGTTTGGGGGAACACTGAAGCTTTCTTT
many	-	TRBV7-9	TRBJ1-1	CASSPGAMNTEAFF	TGTGCCAGCAGCCCGGGGGCCATGAACACTGAAGCTTTCTTT
many	TRBD1	TRBV29-1	TRBJ2-2	CSVGSGGRAGELFF	TGCAGCGTTGGTTCAGGGGGCAGGGCCGGGGAGCTGTTTTTT
many	-	TRBV25-1	TRBJ2-2	CASSPASNTGELFF	TGTGCCAGCAGTCCGGCTTCGAACACCGGGGAGCTGTTTTTT
many	-	TRBV6-6	TRBJ1-1	CASSYSFSEGLYTEAFF	TGTGCCAGCAGTTACTCGTTTAGTGAAGGGTTGTACACTGAAGCTTTCTTT
few	-	TRBV6-4	TRBJ1-4	CASSDSGAANEKLFF	TGTGCCAGCAGTGATTCGGGTGCGGCTAATGAAAAACTGTTTTTT
many	TRBD1	TRBV20-1	TRBJ1-2	CSADGQGFGYTF	TGCAGTGCCGATGGACAGGGGTTTGGCTACACCTTC
many	-	TRBV5-1	TRBJ1-6	CASSAGGGSYNSPLHF	TGCGCCAGCAGCGCGGGAGGGGGCTCCTATAATTCACCCCTCCACTTT